This TCR beta chain was retrieved from a study of T cells in Graves' hyperthyroidism and ophthalmopathy. Study at large: Blood from the periphery was taken at initial diagnosis, before any treatment.

Study findings and constraints: In blood, most of the thyroid clonotypes expanded above 0.001 were also present.

This CDR3 contains 14 residues. In germline, CDR1 is SGHRS, CDR2 YFSETQ. The V and J ends lost 1 base and 4 bases respectively, with 9 bases between them. The sample holds many counts of this clonotype. The antigen is unknown. Hyperthyroidism, newly diagnosed and lasting under 2 months, affected patients aged 18 to 65. Exclusion of a patient resulted from uncontrolled infection, other autoimmune disease, pregnancy or lactation. TCR beta CDR3 regions were amplified from RNA. The HTBI primer set drove a first-round RT-PCR of the TCR CDR3. TCRdb re-called the multiplex PCR reads through MiXCR, storing one row per CDR3 protein. This sample has hundreds of thousands of distinct CDR3 sequences, with roughly 13% found just once.

V and J are TRBV5-1 and TRBJ1-5; the D is unclear. The sequenced sample consisted of blood. This clonotype was sampled from a woman between 18 and 29 years old with Graves' hyperthyroidism. CDR3 bases: TGCGCCAGCAGCTTGTTTGGTTCGAATCAGCCCCAGCATTTT. This translates into CASSLFGSNQPQHF. Filled out from reference TRBV5-1 and TRBJ1-5, the complete variable domain reads KAGVTQTPRYLIKTRGQQVTLSCSPISGHRSVSWYQQTPGQGLQFLFEYFSETQRNKGNFPGRFSGRQFSNSRSEMNVSTLELGDSALYLCASSLFGSNQPQHFGDGTRLSIL.